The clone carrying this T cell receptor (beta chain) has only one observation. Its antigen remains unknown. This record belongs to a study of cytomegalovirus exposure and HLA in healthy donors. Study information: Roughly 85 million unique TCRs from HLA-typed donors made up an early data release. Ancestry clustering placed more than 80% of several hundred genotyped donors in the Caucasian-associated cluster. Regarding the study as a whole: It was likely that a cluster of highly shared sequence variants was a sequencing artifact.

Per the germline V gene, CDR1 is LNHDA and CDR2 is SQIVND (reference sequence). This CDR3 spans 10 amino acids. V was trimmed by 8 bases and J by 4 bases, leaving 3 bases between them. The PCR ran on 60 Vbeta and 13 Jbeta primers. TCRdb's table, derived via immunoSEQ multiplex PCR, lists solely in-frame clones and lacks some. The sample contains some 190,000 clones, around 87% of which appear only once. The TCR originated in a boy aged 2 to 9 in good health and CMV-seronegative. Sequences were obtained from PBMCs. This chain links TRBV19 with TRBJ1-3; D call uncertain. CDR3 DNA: TGTGCCAGTGAGGGAAACACCATATATTTT. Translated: CASEGNTIYF.